Here is one TCR beta chain with its context. Its antigen is as yet unknown. These data belong to a study of T cells expressing NK-cell markers. For the study at large: Repertoires of TCR beta were obtained from T cells sorted as CD3+CD56+NKG2C+, CD3+CD56+NKG2C- and CD3+CD56-NKG2C+.

Germline V gene lookup returns CDR1 KGHSH and CDR2 LQKENI. The CDR3 covers 15 residues. Study-level findings and limits: One observes that, in a few donors, these clonotypes were also the leading ones within the CD3+CD56-NKG2C+ fraction. Expanded NKG2C+ T cell clones had unclear HCMV specificity.

5'RACE template switching with UMIs produced the TCR beta cDNA. For each CDR3 protein, TCRdb gives one entry from its re-call of the 5' RACE reads, without DNA. There are some 440,000 distinct CDR3 sequences in the sample, with around 1.4% held by the top ten. The chain uses TRBV18 and TRBJ2-5. Sequencing was carried out using blood T cells: a sorted CD56 or NKG2C T cell subset, CD4+ or CD8+ T cells, or bulk PBMC T cells (not recorded which). The receptor was derived from a woman aged 45-59 years in good health. The CDR3 sequence: CASSPEGLVQETQYF.